This T cell receptor (beta chain) was recorded in a study of technical replicates of blood from a handful of donors. This CDR3 has 13 amino acids. Trimming shortened V by 0 bases and J by 5 bases, and 7 bases separated the two germline ends. Germline CDR1 reads SGHDT; CDR2 reads YYEEEE. Assay: immunoSEQ multiplex PCR; the TCRdb copy retains only in-frame clones and omits some. The sample yields tens of thousands of clones, around 94% seen once. V usage is TRBV5-6 and J usage is TRBJ2-3; D is unclear. The material sequenced was T cells isolated from PBMCs. This sequence was found in a human donor in good health. As DNA, the CDR3 is TGTGCCAGCAGCTTGGATGAGGTAGATACGCAGTATTTT. Translating it yields CASSLDEVDTQYF.